This T cell receptor (beta chain) emerged from a study of shared clonotypes between healthy human individuals. About the research overall: For every donor, three CD4 naive, three CD4 memory, two CD8 naive and one CD8 memory plates were used.

In this sample, this clone turned up once. Germline CDR1 and CDR2: SGHTA and FQGTGA. The CDR3 is made up of 15 amino acids. Trimming took off 4 bases at V and 6 bases at J, with 16 bases between the two ends. Nashville, Tennessee was home to all donors, who were Caucasian adults. Deep-level settings were used for running the assay. As handled by the study authors: ImmunoSEQ output lacked quality scores and full-length reads, limiting matched filtering. Generated by immunoSEQ multiplex PCR, the TCRdb table keeps only in-frame clones and is missing some. The D gene and trimming were derived from the DNA, and the V and J assignments and clone size from that table. The sample includes approximately 2.1 million clones, more than 85% of them seen just once.

This TCR was recovered from a man between 18 and 29 years old in good health. Some clones in this sample may be carry-over from other donors' samples. Source material: naive CD4+ T cells from PBMCs. Indicated subset: CD45RA+ positively selected. This chain joins TRBV7-3 and TRBJ2-1, with TRBD2 as a possible D gene (6 bases). The CDR3: CASSSDPRRGNEQFF. The CDR3 region has the DNA TGTGCCAGCAGCTCGGACCCCCGGAGGGGCAATGAGCAGTTCTTC.